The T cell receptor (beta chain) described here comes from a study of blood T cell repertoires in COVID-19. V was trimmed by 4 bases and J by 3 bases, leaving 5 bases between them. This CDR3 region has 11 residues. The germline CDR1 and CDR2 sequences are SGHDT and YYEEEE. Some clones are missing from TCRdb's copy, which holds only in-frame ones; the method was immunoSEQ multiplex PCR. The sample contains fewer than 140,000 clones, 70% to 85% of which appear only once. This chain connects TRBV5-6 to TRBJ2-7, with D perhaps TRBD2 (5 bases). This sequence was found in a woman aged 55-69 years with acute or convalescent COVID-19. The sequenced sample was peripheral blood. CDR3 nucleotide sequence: TGTGCCAGCAGCGGAGGCTACGAGCAGTACTTC. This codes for CASSGGYEQYF.